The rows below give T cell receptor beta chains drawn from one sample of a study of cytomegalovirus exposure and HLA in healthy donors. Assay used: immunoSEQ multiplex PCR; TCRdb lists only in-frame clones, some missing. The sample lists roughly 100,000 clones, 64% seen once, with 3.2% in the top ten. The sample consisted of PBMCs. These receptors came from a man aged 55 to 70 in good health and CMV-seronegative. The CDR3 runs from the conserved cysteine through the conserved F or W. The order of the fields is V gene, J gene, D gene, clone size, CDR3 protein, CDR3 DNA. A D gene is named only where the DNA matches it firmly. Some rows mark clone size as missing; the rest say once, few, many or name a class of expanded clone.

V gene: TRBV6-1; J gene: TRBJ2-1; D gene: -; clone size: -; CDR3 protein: CASSDLLISYNEQFF; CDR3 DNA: TGTGCCAGCAGTGACCTACTTATTTCCTACAATGAGCAGTTCTTC
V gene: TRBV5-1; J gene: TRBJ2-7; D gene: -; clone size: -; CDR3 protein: CASSYAPGFYEQYF; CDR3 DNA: TGCGCCAGCAGTTACGCCCCAGGGTTCTACGAGCAGTACTTC
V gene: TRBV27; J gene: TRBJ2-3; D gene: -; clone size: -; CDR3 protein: CATSTRRTDTQYF; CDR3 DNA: TGTGCCACGTCGACACGACGCACAGATACGCAGTATTTT
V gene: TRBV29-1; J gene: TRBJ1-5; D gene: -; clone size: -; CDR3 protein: CSVALGGDSNQPQHF; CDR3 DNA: TGCAGCGTTGCTCTGGGGGGGGATAGCAATCAGCCCCAGCATTTT
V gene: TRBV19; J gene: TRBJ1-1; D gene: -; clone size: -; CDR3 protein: CASSIWEGLNTEAFF; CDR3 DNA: TGTGCCAGTAGTATATGGGAGGGCCTGAACACTGAAGCTTTCTTT
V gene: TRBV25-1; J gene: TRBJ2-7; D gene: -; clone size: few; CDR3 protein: CASSSLVREQYF; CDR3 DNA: TGTGCCAGCAGTTCCCTGGTGAGGGAGCAGTACTTC
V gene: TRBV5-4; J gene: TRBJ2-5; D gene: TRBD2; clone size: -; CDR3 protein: CASSPPGLAETQYF; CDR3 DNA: TGTGCCAGCAGCCCACCGGGACTAGCGGAGACCCAGTACTTC
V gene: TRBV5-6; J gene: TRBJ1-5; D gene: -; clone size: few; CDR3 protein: CASRHSTDPSQPQHF; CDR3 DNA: TGTGCCAGCAGGCATTCGACAGACCCCAGTCAGCCCCAGCATTTT
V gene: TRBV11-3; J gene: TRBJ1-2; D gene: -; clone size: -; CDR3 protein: CASSPMISSYGYTF; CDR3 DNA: TGTGCCAGCAGCCCAATGATTAGTAGCTATGGCTACACCTTC
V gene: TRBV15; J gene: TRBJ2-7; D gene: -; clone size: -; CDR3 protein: CATSRDGLSYEQYF; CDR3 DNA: TGTGCCACCAGCAGAGATGGACTATCCTACGAGCAGTACTTC
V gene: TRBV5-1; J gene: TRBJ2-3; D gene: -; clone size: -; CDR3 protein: CASSFQGGPSTDTQYF; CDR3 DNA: TGCGCCAGCAGCTTCCAGGGTGGACCTAGCACAGATACGCAGTATTTT
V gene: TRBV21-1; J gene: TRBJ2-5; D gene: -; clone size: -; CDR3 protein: CASSKDRQETQYF; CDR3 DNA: TGTGCCAGCAGCAAAGACAGGCAAGAGACCCAGTACTTC
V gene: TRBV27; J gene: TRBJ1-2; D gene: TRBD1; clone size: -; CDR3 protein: CASSFFSGGKGYTF; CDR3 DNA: TGTGCCAGCAGTTTTTTCTCAGGGGGCAAGGGCTACACCTTC
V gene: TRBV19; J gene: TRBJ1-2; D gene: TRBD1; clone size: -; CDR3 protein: CASSDRVGYTF; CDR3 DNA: TGTGCCAGTAGTGACAGGGTGGGCTACACCTTC
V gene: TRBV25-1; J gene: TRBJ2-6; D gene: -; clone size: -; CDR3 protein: CASSSLSGANVLTF; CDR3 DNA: TGTGCCAGCAGTTCTTTATCTGGGGCCAACGTCCTGACTTTC
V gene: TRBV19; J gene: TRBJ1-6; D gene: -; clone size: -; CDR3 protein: CASSIQGNYFLYNSPLHF; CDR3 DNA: TGTGCCAGTAGTATTCAGGGGAACTATTTCTTATATAATTCACCCCTCCACTTT
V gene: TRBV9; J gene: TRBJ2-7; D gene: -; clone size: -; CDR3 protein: CASSPDAVSYEQYF; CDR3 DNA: TGTGCCAGCAGCCCTGACGCGGTTTCCTACGAGCAGTACTTC
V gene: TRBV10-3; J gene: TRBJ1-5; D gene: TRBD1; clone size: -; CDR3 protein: CAIGTASNQPQHF; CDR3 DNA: TGTGCCATAGGGACAGCTAGCAATCAGCCCCAGCATTTT
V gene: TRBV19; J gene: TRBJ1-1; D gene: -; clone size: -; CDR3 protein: CASRGSQNTEAFF; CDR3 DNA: TGTGCCAGTAGGGGCAGCCAGAACACTGAAGCTTTCTTT
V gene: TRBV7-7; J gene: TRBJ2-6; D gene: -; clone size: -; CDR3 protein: CASSPGTGANVLTF; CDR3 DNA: TGTGCTAGCAGCCCAGGGACTGGGGCCAACGTCCTGACTTTC
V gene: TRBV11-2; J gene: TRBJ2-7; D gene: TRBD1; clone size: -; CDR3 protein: CASSSTQGAQEQYF; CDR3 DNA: TGTGCCAGCAGCTCCACACAGGGGGCGCAAGAGCAGTACTTC
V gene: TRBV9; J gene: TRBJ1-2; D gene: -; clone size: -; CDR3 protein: CASSDPTRGALYGYTF; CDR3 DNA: TGTGCCAGCAGCGACCCAACGCGGGGAGCCCTATATGGCTACACCTTC
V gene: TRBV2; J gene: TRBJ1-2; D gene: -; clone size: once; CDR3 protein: CASMGGNYGYTF; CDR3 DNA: TGTGCCAGCATGGGAGGGAACTATGGCTACACCTTC
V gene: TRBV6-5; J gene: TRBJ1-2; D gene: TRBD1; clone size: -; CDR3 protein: CASRNPGGYGYTF; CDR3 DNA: TGTGCCAGCAGAAACCCAGGGGGCTATGGCTACACCTTC
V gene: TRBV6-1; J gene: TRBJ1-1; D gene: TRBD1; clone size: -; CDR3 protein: CASSDYRGQKAFF; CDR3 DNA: TGTGCCAGCAGTGATTATCGGGGACAGAAAGCTTTCTTT
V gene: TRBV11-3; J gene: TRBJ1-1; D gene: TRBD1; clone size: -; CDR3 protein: CASSLSAPGGNTEAFF; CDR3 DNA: TGTGCCAGCAGCCTCAGTGCGCCAGGGGGCAACACTGAAGCTTTCTTT
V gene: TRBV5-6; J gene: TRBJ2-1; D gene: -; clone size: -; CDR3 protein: CASTYRLLPGSNEQFF; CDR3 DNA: TGTGCCAGCACCTACCGCCTCCTGCCGGGTAGCAATGAGCAGTTCTTC
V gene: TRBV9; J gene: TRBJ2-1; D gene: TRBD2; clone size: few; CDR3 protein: CASSGVAGGHNEQFF; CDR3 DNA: TGTGCCAGCAGCGGAGTTGCGGGAGGGCACAATGAGCAGTTCTTC
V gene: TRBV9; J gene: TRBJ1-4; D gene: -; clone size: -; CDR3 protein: CASSVQGTNEKLFF; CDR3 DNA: TGTGCCAGCAGCGTCCAGGGGACTAATGAAAAACTGTTTTTT
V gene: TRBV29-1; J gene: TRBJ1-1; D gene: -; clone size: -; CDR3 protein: CSSRVMNTEAFF; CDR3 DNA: TGCAGTTCTCGGGTCATGAACACTGAAGCTTTCTTT
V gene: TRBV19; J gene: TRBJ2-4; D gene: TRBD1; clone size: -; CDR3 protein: CASSQPGQKNIQYF; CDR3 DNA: TGTGCCAGTAGTCAACCGGGACAGAAAAACATTCAGTACTTC
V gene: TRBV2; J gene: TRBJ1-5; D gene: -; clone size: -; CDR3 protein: CASTIMGRGQPQHF; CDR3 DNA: TGTGCCAGCACCATCATGGGGCGAGGCCAGCCCCAGCATTTT
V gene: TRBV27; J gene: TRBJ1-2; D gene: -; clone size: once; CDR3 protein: CASSDYGYTF; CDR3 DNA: TGTGCCAGCAGCGACTATGGCTACACCTTC
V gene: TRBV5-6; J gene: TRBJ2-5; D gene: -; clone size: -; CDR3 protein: CASSLAGTSEETQYF; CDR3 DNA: TGTGCCAGCAGCTTGGCCGGGACATCGGAAGAGACCCAATACTTC
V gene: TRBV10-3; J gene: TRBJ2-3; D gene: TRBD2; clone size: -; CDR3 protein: CAIRSSGGQIGTQYF; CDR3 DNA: TGTGCCATCCGGTCTAGCGGGGGCCAAATAGGTACGCAGTATTTT
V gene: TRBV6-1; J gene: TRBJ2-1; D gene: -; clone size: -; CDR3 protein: CASSEGEFFPTNEQFF; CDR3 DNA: TGTGCCAGCAGTGAGGGCGAGTTTTTTCCCACCAATGAGCAGTTCTTC
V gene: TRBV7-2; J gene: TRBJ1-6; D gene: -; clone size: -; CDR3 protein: CASSLELENSPLHF; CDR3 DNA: TGTGCCAGCAGCTTAGAACTTGAAAATTCACCCCTCCACTTT
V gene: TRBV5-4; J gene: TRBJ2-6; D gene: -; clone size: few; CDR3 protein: CASSLAETAGANVLTF; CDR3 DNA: TGTGCCAGCAGCTTGGCCGAGACAGCTGGGGCCAACGTCCTGACTTTC
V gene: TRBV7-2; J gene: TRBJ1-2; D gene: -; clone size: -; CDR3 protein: CASSLGDKVYGYTF; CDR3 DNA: TGTGCCAGCAGCTTAGGGGACAAAGTCTATGGCTACACCTTC
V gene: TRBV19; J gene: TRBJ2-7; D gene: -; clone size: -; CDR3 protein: CASSMGHRVDEQYF; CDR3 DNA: TGTGCCAGTAGTATGGGCCACAGGGTAGACGAGCAGTACTTC
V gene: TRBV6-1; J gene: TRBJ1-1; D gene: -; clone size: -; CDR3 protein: CAINREMNTEAFF; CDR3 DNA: TGTGCCATCAACAGGGAGATGAACACTGAAGCTTTCTTT